This TCR beta chain appears in the sequencing data of a study of cytomegalovirus exposure and HLA in healthy donors. Study-wide results and limits: One cluster of highly shared sequence variants probably arose as a sequencing artifact. Presence/absence results assume similar sequencing depth per donor, which may not hold.

The PCR contained 60 Vbeta and 13 Jbeta primers. The assay was immunoSEQ multiplex PCR, and TCRdb's table has in-frame clones only and misses some. Of 150,000 to 200,000 clones listed, around 80% were seen once; the top ten hold under 6.5%. CDR1 MNHEY and CDR2 SMNVEV come from the germline V gene (reference sequence). Losses at the gene ends were 3 bases for V and 7 bases for J; bases not matched to a gene: 9. The CDR3 loop spans 16 amino acids. About this clone itself: Its antigen is currently unknown.

Sequencing was done on a sample of PBMCs. This chain connects TRBV27 to TRBJ1-6, with TRBD1 matching 7 bases. The sequence came from a man aged 50-60 years in good health and CMV-seropositive. As DNA, the CDR3 is TGTGCCAGCAGTTTGCAGCGCAGACAGGGCAATTCACCCCTCCACTTT. The encoded protein is CASSLQRRQGNSPLHF.